A selection of T cell receptor beta chains follows, all from one sample in a study of T cell responses to AZD1222 COVID-19 vaccine. Data came from immunoSEQ multiplex PCR; TCRdb stores just in-frame clones and leaves some out. This table has 150,000 to 170,000 clones, roughly nine tenths appearing once. The sample was peripheral blood, taken on day 0 of AZD1222 vaccination. The receptors originated from an adult in good health. CDR3s include the opening cysteine and the closing phenylalanine or tryptophan. The order of the fields is D gene, V gene, J gene, clone size, CDR3 DNA, CDR3 protein. A D gene is named only where the DNA matches it firmly. The listing skips clone size in some rows; elsewhere it reads once, few, many or a size class.

.,TRBV6-5,TRBJ2-7,once,TGTGCCAGCAGCACCACGGAGGGCGGGCAGTACTTC,CASSTTEGGQYF
TRBD1,TRBV5-1,TRBJ1-1,few,TGCGCCAGCAGCCCGAAACATAATCAGGGGGCTTATGGCACTGAAGCTTTCTTT,CASSPKHNQGAYGTEAFF
.,TRBV14,TRBJ1-1,.,TGTGCCAGCAGCCAAGAACGTAGTGTCGCTTTCTTT,CASSQERSVAFF
TRBD2,TRBV14,TRBJ2-3,.,TGTGCCAGCAGCCAAAAGCAAGCAGGGGCAGCGGGGGGATTGAGAGATACGCAGTATTTT,CASSQKQAGAAGGLRDTQYF
.,TRBV4-3,TRBJ2-1,.,TGCGCCAGCAGCCAAGAACAGGGTTTCACTGAGCAGTTCTTC,CASSQEQGFTEQFF
.,TRBV6-4,TRBJ1-6,few,TGTGCCAGCAGTGACCCCGGACAGCCAAATTCACCCCTCCACTTT,CASSDPGQPNSPLHF
TRBD2,TRBV4-2,TRBJ2-1,.,TGTGCCAGCAGCCAAGAATGGGGGGGTAATGAGCAGTTCTTC,CASSQEWGGNEQFF
.,TRBV7-7,TRBJ1-2,.,TGTGCTAGCAGCTTAGGCAGGGCGAGGGGCTACACCTTC,CASSLGRARGYTF
.,TRBV2,TRBJ2-1,.,TGTGCCAGCACGGTGCTAGGGGACTACAATGAGCAGTTCTTC,CASTVLGDYNEQFF
.,TRBV6-5,TRBJ1-4,.,TGTGCCAGCAGTTACGTTGGAACAGAGCCATCAGAAAAACTGTTTTTT,CASSYVGTEPSEKLFF
TRBD1,TRBV28,TRBJ1-2,.,TGTGCCAGCCTTGCGGGACAGGGGGCTATAGGCCCCTATGGCTACACCTTC,CASLAGQGAIGPYGYTF
TRBD2,TRBV4-1,TRBJ2-3,.,TGCGCCAGCAGCGTTAGCGGGGGGCCCGGAGATACGCAGTATTTT,CASSVSGGPGDTQYF
TRBD2,TRBV11-2,TRBJ2-3,.,TGTGCCAGCAGCTTCGGCGGGGGGGCGTCAGATACGCAGTATTTT,CASSFGGGASDTQYF
.,TRBV12-5,TRBJ2-3,.,TGTGCTAGTGGACCGCCCACCGGGGGATTTCCAGATACGCAGTATTTT,CASGPPTGGFPDTQYF
.,TRBV6-5,TRBJ2-1,.,TGTGCCAACCTGAGCTCCTACAATGAGCAGTTCTTC,CANLSSYNEQFF
TRBD1,TRBV5-1,TRBJ1-6,.,TGCGCCAGCAGCAAAGACAGGGAAAATTCACCCCTCCACTTT,CASSKDRENSPLHF
.,TRBV7-2,TRBJ2-2,.,TGTGCCAGCAGCTTCGCGGGGGCCTCCACCGGGGAGCTGTTTTTT,CASSFAGASTGELFF
TRBD2,TRBV3-1/TRBV3-2,TRBJ2-1,.,TGTGCCAGCTCTAGCGGGGGCGACAATGAGCAGTTCTTC,CASSSGGDNEQFF
.,TRBV7-9,TRBJ2-3,.,TGTGCCAGCAGCTTAGGGTCAGGGGGCACAGATACGCAGTATTTT,CASSLGSGGTDTQYF
.,TRBV11-2,TRBJ1-1,.,TGTGCCAGCAGCTTAGCCGGGGCCCGGGAAGCTTTCTTT,CASSLAGAREAFF
.,TRBV5-1,TRBJ2-5,few,TGCGCCAGCAGCTCCCGGGACTTACCCGAGCCCCGGTACTTC,CASSSRDLPEPRYF
.,TRBV24-1,TRBJ2-2,.,TGTGCCACCAGACAGGGTGGCAACACCGGGGAGCTGTTTTTT,CATRQGGNTGELFF
.,TRBV9,TRBJ2-7,.,TGTGCCAGCAGCCCGGACAGTAGCTACGAGCAGTACTTC,CASSPDSSYEQYF
.,TRBV3-1/TRBV3-2,TRBJ1-5,.,TGTGCCAGCAGCCAAGGGCTCCACCCGAAGCAGCCCCAGCATTTT,CASSQGLHPKQPQHF
TRBD1,TRBV23-1,TRBJ1-6,once,TGCGCCAGCAGTCAATCCGTCAGTGGGGACAGTCGTAATTCACCCCTCCACTTT,CASSQSVSGDSRNSPLHF
.,TRBV2,TRBJ2-7,.,TGTGCCAGCAGCAACGTCTACGAGCAGTACTTC,CASSNVYEQYF
.,TRBV10-3,TRBJ1-5,.,TGTGCCATCAGTGTGTCAAGGGAAAGTCAGCCCCAGCATTTT,CAISVSRESQPQHF
.,TRBV28,TRBJ1-2,.,TGTGCCAGCAGTTCCATTTCAGTCGTGATCTATGGCTACACCTTC,CASSSISVVIYGYTF
TRBD1,TRBV5-1,TRBJ2-3,.,TGCGCCAGTTCAACAGGGGCTTACACAGATACGCAGTATTTT,CASSTGAYTDTQYF
TRBD2,TRBV6-5,TRBJ2-3,.,TGTGCCAGCAGTAGCGGGGGTGCAGATACGCAGTATTTT,CASSSGGADTQYF
.,TRBV5-4,TRBJ1-6,.,TGTGCCAGCAGCCCCGGACAGATCTCCTATAATTCACCCCTCCACTTT,CASSPGQISYNSPLHF
TRBD1,TRBV6-5,TRBJ1-4,.,TGTGCCAGCAGTTATACAGGGGCAACTAATGAAAAACTGTTTTTT,CASSYTGATNEKLFF
.,TRBV23-1,TRBJ2-7,.,TGCGCCAGCAGTCCGTTAGAGAGGGGAGCCGGCGAGCAGTACTTC,CASSPLERGAGEQYF
.,TRBV18,TRBJ1-2,.,TGTGCCAGCTCACCACCGGGTGGGGCCTATGGCTACACCTTC,CASSPPGGAYGYTF
TRBD1,TRBV5-1,TRBJ1-1,.,TGCGCCAGCAGCGAGAGACTGGACAGGGCGGATGAAGCTTTCTTT,CASSERLDRADEAFF
TRBD1,TRBV5-1,TRBJ2-1,.,TGCGCCAGCAGCCCGACAGGGCGCTCCTACAATGAGCAGTTCTTC,CASSPTGRSYNEQFF
.,TRBV5-8,TRBJ1-2,.,TGTGCCAGCAGCTTGCCTGGACAGCTTAGGAGGGGTGGCTACACCTTC,CASSLPGQLRRGGYTF
TRBD2,TRBV24-1,TRBJ2-2,.,TGTGCCACCAGTGATTTGAGCGGGGAGATCACCGGGGAGCTGTTTTTT,CATSDLSGEITGELFF
TRBD1,TRBV6-1,TRBJ1-5,.,TGTGCCAGCAGTGAAGAGCCGGGACAGGGGCAGCCCCAGCATTTT,CASSEEPGQGQPQHF
TRBD2,TRBV7-2,TRBJ2-7,few,TGTGCCAGCAGTTCACCGGGACTAGCGTTCGAGCAGTACTTC,CASSSPGLAFEQYF
TRBD1,TRBV3-1/TRBV3-2,TRBJ1-6,.,TGTGCCAGCAGCGAGATCAGACGAGGGGGCAATTCACCCCTCCACTTT,CASSEIRRGGNSPLHF
.,TRBV18,TRBJ1-2,.,TGTGCCAGCTCACCAGGGGCAGAAGACTATGGCTACACCTTC,CASSPGAEDYGYTF
.,TRBV7-9,TRBJ1-1,few,TGTGCCAGCAGCTCCGGGGGCCGGGAGCAGGAAGCTTTCTTT,CASSSGGREQEAFF
.,TRBV5-5,TRBJ1-2,.,TGTGCCAGCAGCTTGTACGGGGGCCAAGGCTACACCTTC,CASSLYGGQGYTF
.,TRBV9,TRBJ2-1,.,TGTGCCAGCAGCGTAGATTCGGGGGCCCCCTACAATGAGCAGTTCTTC,CASSVDSGAPYNEQFF
TRBD1,TRBV6-1,TRBJ2-2,.,TGTGCCAGCAGTGTCCGACAGGGAGCCGCGAACACCGGGGAGCTGTTTTTT,CASSVRQGAANTGELFF
.,TRBV5-4,TRBJ2-6,.,TGTGCCAGCAGCTCCGGGCCCCCTGGGGCCAACGTCCTGACTTTC,CASSSGPPGANVLTF
TRBD1,TRBV4-1,TRBJ2-7,.,TGCGCCAGCAGCCAAGATTCAGGGGGCCCCTACTACGAGCAGTACTTC,CASSQDSGGPYYEQYF
.,TRBV12-5,TRBJ1-1,.,TGTGCTAGTGGTTCAGTTTTCGGGGGCGGAACTGAAGCTTTCTTT,CASGSVFGGGTEAFF
TRBD1,TRBV3-1/TRBV3-2,TRBJ1-2,once,TGTGCCAGCACACCAGCCGGGACAGGGGGTTCCAAACATGGCTACACCTTC,CASTPAGTGGSKHGYTF
.,TRBV20-1,TRBJ1-2,.,TGCAGTGCTAGTGGTGGATATGGCTACACCTTC,CSASGGYGYTF
TRBD1,TRBV19,TRBJ2-2,.,TGTGCCAGTAGTTCCCGGACAGGGGGCAACACCGGGGAGCTGTTTTTT,CASSSRTGGNTGELFF
TRBD1,TRBV10-1,TRBJ1-5,few,TGCGCCAGCAGACGGACAGGGGTGAGCAATCAGCCCCAGCATTTT,CASRRTGVSNQPQHF
TRBD1,TRBV11-3,TRBJ1-2,.,TGTGCCAGCAGCTTACTCCCGGGACAGGGGCCTAACTATGGCTACACCTTC,CASSLLPGQGPNYGYTF
.,TRBV4-1,TRBJ2-5,.,TGCGCCAGCAGCCGCGAGACAGGCCGGGAGACCCAGTACTTC,CASSRETGRETQYF